This is a list of T cell receptor beta chains from one sample in a study of T cell responses to AZD1222 COVID-19 vaccine. This table comes from immunoSEQ multiplex PCR, and its TCRdb copy is limited to in-frame clones, with some not included. The sample features around 150,000 clones, with 2% to 2.5% in its top ten. The sequenced sample was peripheral blood. The source is an adult in good health. CDR3s include the opening cysteine and the closing phenylalanine or tryptophan. D genes are given only for firm matches.

j_gene | v_gene | d_gene | CDR3aa | CDR3nt
TRBJ1-1 | TRBV5-8 | TRBD1 | CASSRGIFDREGTEAFF | TGTGCCAGCAGCCGGGGAATTTTCGACAGGGAGGGCACTGAAGCTTTCTTT
TRBJ1-1 | TRBV19 | TRBD1 | CASSISWRGLYTEAFF | TGTGCCAGTAGTATCTCCTGGAGGGGGCTCTACACTGAAGCTTTCTTT
TRBJ1-1 | TRBV14 | - | CASSPYRVANTEAFF | TGTGCCAGCAGCCCCTATAGGGTAGCCAACACTGAAGCTTTCTTT
TRBJ1-6 | TRBV5-4 | - | CASSFSPGTNNSPLHF | TGTGCCAGCAGCTTCTCCCCCGGGACAAATAATTCACCCCTCCACTTT
TRBJ1-1 | TRBV6-2/TRBV6-3 | - | CASSYSNTEAFF | TGTGCCAGCAGTTACTCGAACACTGAAGCTTTCTTT
TRBJ1-6 | TRBV29-1 | - | CSVGTSDGSPLHF | TGCAGCGTTGGGACCTCCGATGGTTCACCCCTCCACTTT
TRBJ1-4 | TRBV9 | TRBD1 | CASSPGQGNEKLFF | TGTGCCAGCAGCCCGGGACAGGGTAATGAAAAACTGTTTTTT
TRBJ2-3 | TRBV3-1/TRBV3-2 | - | CASSPVSTDTQYF | TGTGCCAGCAGCCCAGTAAGCACAGATACGCAGTATTTT
TRBJ2-7 | TRBV6-2/TRBV6-3 | TRBD1 | CASSYSGQGFYEQYF | TGTGCCAGCAGTTACTCGGGACAGGGTTTCTACGAGCAGTACTTC
TRBJ1-2 | TRBV24-1 | - | CATSAVDSYGYTF | TGTGCCACCAGTGCCGTAGACAGCTATGGCTACACCTTC
TRBJ1-1 | TRBV19 | - | CASSTSGGANTEAFF | TGTGCCAGTAGTACCTCGGGGGGGGCAAACACTGAAGCTTTCTTT
TRBJ2-1 | TRBV5-1 | - | CASTPLGGAYNEQFF | TGCGCCAGCACCCCCCTTGGAGGAGCCTACAATGAGCAGTTCTTC
TRBJ2-2 | TRBV5-4 | - | CASHPDTGELFF | TGTGCCAGCCACCCCGACACCGGGGAGCTGTTTTTT
TRBJ2-5 | TRBV5-1 | TRBD2 | CASSPLAGAKETQYF | TGCGCCAGCAGCCCGCTAGCGGGGGCCAAAGAGACCCAGTACTTC
TRBJ1-1 | TRBV5-1 | - | CASSFGDGGSTEAFF | TGCGCCAGCAGCTTCGGGGACGGGGGATCAACTGAAGCTTTCTTT
TRBJ1-1 | TRBV3-1/TRBV3-2 | - | CASSRLPGVNTEAFF | TGTGCCAGCAGCCGACTTCCGGGAGTAAACACTGAAGCTTTCTTT
TRBJ1-1 | TRBV28 | - | CASSLTGSTVRAFF | TGTGCCAGCAGTCTCACCGGTTCGACCGTGAGGGCTTTCTTT
TRBJ2-3 | TRBV4-2 | TRBD1 | CASSPTYRGQTDTQYF | TGTGCCAGCAGCCCAACGTACAGGGGGCAGACAGATACGCAGTATTTT
TRBJ1-3 | TRBV30 | - | CAWRQTVSGNTIYF | TGTGCCTGGAGACAGACGGTCTCTGGAAACACCATATATTTT
TRBJ2-7 | TRBV27 | TRBD1 | CASSPTGYEQYF | TGTGCCAGCAGCCCGACAGGGTACGAGCAGTACTTC
TRBJ1-6 | TRBV3-1/TRBV3-2 | - | CASMGDSYNSPLHF | TGTGCCAGCATGGGAGACTCCTATAATTCACCCCTCCACTTT
TRBJ2-1 | TRBV6-4 | TRBD1 | CASSDTSGTGIKFF | TGTGCCAGCAGTGACACCAGCGGGACAGGGATCAAGTTCTTC
TRBJ1-1 | TRBV6-6 | TRBD1 | CASSPRGGGIGNTEAFF | TGTGCCAGCAGTCCTCGGGGAGGGGGCATAGGGAACACTGAAGCTTTCTTT
TRBJ1-5 | TRBV30 | TRBD1 | CAWSDPGTGDQPQHF | TGTGCCTGGAGTGACCCCGGGACAGGGGATCAGCCCCAGCATTTT
TRBJ1-5 | TRBV19 | - | CASTFGGSNQPQHF | TGTGCCAGTACCTTCGGAGGGAGCAATCAGCCCCAGCATTTT
TRBJ1-1 | TRBV21-1 | - | CASSTRGVLNTEAFF | TGTGCCAGCAGCACCAGGGGAGTTTTGAACACTGAAGCTTTCTTT
TRBJ2-4 | TRBV28 | - | CASSLLRTDKNIQYF | TGTGCCAGCAGTTTACTCCGGACAGATAAAAACATTCAGTACTTC
TRBJ1-3 | TRBV28 | TRBD1 | CASSLYRGVVGNTIYF | TGTGCCAGCAGTTTATACAGGGGAGTAGTTGGAAACACCATATATTTT
TRBJ2-3 | TRBV9 | TRBD2 | CASSVGATSARTDTQYF | TGTGCCAGCAGCGTAGGGGCGACTAGCGCCCGCACAGATACGCAGTATTTT
TRBJ1-4 | TRBV5-6 | - | CASSPHDSANEKLFF | TGTGCCAGCAGCCCCCACGACAGTGCCAATGAAAAACTGTTTTTT
TRBJ1-6 | TRBV9 | - | CASSVAGHLNSPLHF | TGTGCCAGCAGCGTAGCGGGACACCTTAATTCACCCCTCCACTTT
TRBJ1-1 | TRBV2 | TRBD1 | CASSERDRGVNTEAFF | TGTGCCAGCAGTGAGCGGGACAGGGGAGTGAACACTGAAGCTTTCTTT
TRBJ2-2 | TRBV11-2 | - | CASRHPGMAGELFF | TGTGCCAGCCGCCATCCGGGGATGGCCGGGGAGCTGTTTTTT
TRBJ2-2 | TRBV6-1 | - | CASSEVGRAGELFF | TGTGCCAGCAGTGAAGTTGGTCGGGCAGGGGAGCTGTTTTTT
TRBJ1-4 | TRBV21-1 | - | CASSRHFTGRPNEKLFF | TGTGCCAGCAGCCGCCACTTCACGGGGCGGCCTAATGAAAAACTGTTTTTT
TRBJ1-2 | TRBV4-2 | - | CASSPQGPGGPNYGYTF | TGTGCCAGCAGCCCCCAGGGGCCCGGCGGCCCTAACTATGGCTACACCTTC
TRBJ1-6 | TRBV27 | - | CASSPRRGGRINSPLHF | TGTGCCAGCAGCCCTAGGAGAGGTGGCAGGATCAATTCACCCCTCCACTTT
TRBJ1-2 | TRBV18 | TRBD1 | CASSPRTGADNNYGYTF | TGTGCCAGCTCCCCTAGGACAGGGGCGGATAACAACTATGGCTACACCTTC
TRBJ2-1 | TRBV28 | - | CASIRWEDNEQFF | TGTGCCAGCATAAGGTGGGAGGACAATGAGCAGTTCTTC
TRBJ2-2 | TRBV11-2 | - | CASSHPLPGELFF | TGTGCCAGCAGCCACCCTCTCCCCGGGGAGCTGTTTTTT
TRBJ1-2 | TRBV28 | - | CASSFTYGYTF | TGTGCCAGCAGTTTCACCTATGGCTACACCTTC
TRBJ2-7 | TRBV5-8 | TRBD1 | CASSFGQGADEQYF | TGTGCCAGCAGCTTTGGACAGGGTGCCGACGAGCAGTACTTC
TRBJ2-1 | TRBV5-5 | TRBD2 | CASSLVVLAGGHNNEQFF | TGTGCCAGCAGCTTGGTTGTGCTAGCGGGGGGGCACAACAATGAGCAGTTCTTC
TRBJ1-1 | TRBV30 | TRBD1 | CAWSVGTGLRAFF | TGTGCCTGGAGTGTCGGGACAGGATTAAGGGCTTTCTTT
TRBJ1-1 | TRBV25-1 | - | CASTPRPGARGKAFF | TGTGCCAGTACCCCTCGTCCAGGGGCTCGAGGTAAAGCTTTCTTT
TRBJ1-4 | TRBV13 | TRBD1 | CASSSSGQRYATNEKLFF | TGTGCCAGCAGCTCCTCGGGACAGAGATACGCAACTAATGAAAAACTGTTTTTT
TRBJ1-1 | TRBV2 | TRBD1 | CASTLIGTVNTEAFF | TGTGCCAGCACTCTCATCGGGACAGTGAACACTGAAGCTTTCTTT
TRBJ2-1 | TRBV4-1 | TRBD2 | CASSQDWAGGRNEQFF | TGCGCCAGCAGCCAAGATTGGGCGGGGGGGCGGAATGAGCAGTTCTTC
TRBJ2-1 | TRBV11-3 | TRBD2 | CASSQGLAGGRYNEQFF | TGTGCCAGCAGCCAGGGACTAGCGGGGGGGAGGTACAATGAGCAGTTCTTC
TRBJ1-2 | TRBV12-3/TRBV12-4 | - | CASSFDRTNGYTF | TGTGCCAGCAGTTTTGACAGGACAAATGGCTACACCTTC
TRBJ1-2 | TRBV28 | - | CASSFRDGYTF | TGTGCCAGCAGTTTCAGGGATGGCTACACCTTC
TRBJ2-1 | TRBV7-2 | TRBD2 | CASSLERTSGLFF | TGTGCCAGCAGCTTAGAACGGACTAGCGGCCTGTTCTTC
TRBJ1-1 | TRBV2 | - | CASRPGSGVMNTEAFF | TGTGCCAGCAGACCCGGGTCGGGGGTTATGAACACTGAAGCTTTCTTT
TRBJ1-5 | TRBV7-2 | TRBD1 | CASSRDRGDQPQHF | TGTGCCAGCAGCCGGGACAGGGGGGATCAGCCCCAGCATTTT
TRBJ2-1 | TRBV2 | TRBD1 | CASSRDRSYNEQFF | TGTGCCAGCAGTCGGGACAGGAGCTACAATGAGCAGTTCTTC
TRBJ2-2 | TRBV19 | - | CASSMRWGTDTGELFF | TGTGCCAGTAGTATGCGTTGGGGAACGGACACCGGGGAGCTGTTTTTT
TRBJ2-3 | TRBV30 | - | CAWSVLGGLDTQYF | TGTGCCTGGAGTGTACTTGGGGGGCTAGATACGCAGTATTTT
TRBJ2-1 | TRBV7-6 | - | CASRQIATPGSEQFF | TGTGCCAGCAGACAAATTGCCACGCCGGGGAGTGAGCAGTTCTTC
TRBJ2-7 | TRBV25-1 | - | CASSVGTSYEQYF | TGTGCCAGCAGTGTTGGGACATCCTACGAGCAGTACTTC
TRBJ1-1 | TRBV5-6 | TRBD1 | CASSPDRGEAFF | TGTGCCAGCAGCCCCGACAGGGGGGAAGCTTTCTTT